What follows are 26 T cell receptor beta chains derived from one specimen sequenced in a study of cytomegalovirus exposure and HLA in healthy donors. PCR employed 60 Vbeta and 13 Jbeta primers. The table came from immunoSEQ multiplex PCR; TCRdb's copy has only in-frame clones and leaves some out. This sample has approximately 69,000 clones, with 76% found just once. The sample was PBMCs. The receptors stem from a man younger than 35 in good health and CMV-seronegative.

This chain connects TRBV6-5 to TRBJ2-1, with 7 bases aligning to TRBD1. The CDR3 contains 14 residues. Germline-derived CDR1 and CDR2 are MNHEY and SVGAGI. V lost 6 bases, J lost 2 bases, and 4 bases stayed unmatched. The DNA for the CDR3 is TGTGCCAGCAGCCGAGGGACAGCCTACAATGAGCAGTTCTTC. It translates to CASSRGTAYNEQFF.

The chain uses TRBV27 and TRBJ2-3, with 9 bases matching TRBD2. The length of the CDR3 is 15 residues. V trimming: 5 bases; J trimming: 2 bases; junction bases outside the gene matches: 5. In germline, CDR1 is MNHEY, CDR2 SMNVEV (reference sequence). The CDR3 here is CASSPIAGVTDTQYF. The CDR3 DNA reads TGTGCCAGCAGTCCGATAGCGGGGGTCACAGATACGCAGTATTTT.

This clone was counted a single time. The CDR3 region has the DNA TGTGCCAGCAGCCTACTTAAAGCGGGGGGGCCAATGGATACGCAGTATTTT. Its protein product is CASSLLKAGGPMDTQYF. This chain links TRBV4-2 with TRBJ2-3; 10 bases line up with TRBD2. CDR1 is LGHNA, CDR2 YNFKEQ, per germline. This CDR3 spans 17 amino acids. The ends lost 4 bases at V and 6 bases at J; junction bases unmatched: 13.

This chain connects TRBV9 to TRBJ2-7; D is unresolved. There are 14 residues in the CDR3. The V gene lost 2 bases and the J gene lost 1 base, with 10 bases spanning the gap. Germline CDR1 SGDLS, CDR2 YYNGEE. In DNA, the CDR3 is TGTGCCAGCAGCGTTCTTGCAGGTTCCTACGAGCAGTACTTC. Protein: CASSVLAGSYEQYF.

The chain recombines TRBV6-4 with TRBJ2-2, with a tentative D call TRBD1 (6 bases). Trimming took off 5 bases at V and 3 bases at J, with 7 bases between the two ends. From germline, CDR1 is MRHNA and CDR2 SNTAGT. CDR3 length equals 13 residues. The CDR3 spells CASSPGDTGELFF. CDR3 nucleotides: TGTGCCAGCAGTCCAGGGGACACCGGGGAGCTGTTTTTT.

In the case of this clone: At one end, the junction sequence differs from germline, possibly due to a read error. The chain joins TRBV28 to TRBJ2-7; TRBD1 matches 7 bases. Germline CDR1 reads MDHEN; CDR2 reads SYDVKM. The CDR3 is 15 residues long. CDR3 nucleotides: TGTGCCAGCAGCCTCCTGCGGTCCCCAAGGGGGCGTGCGAACTTC. This encodes CASSLLRSPRGRANF.

The chain combines TRBV27 with TRBJ1-2, with 8 bases aligning to TRBD1. V lost 5 bases, J lost 4 bases, and 6 bases stayed unmatched. Germline V gene data show CDR1 as MNHEY and CDR2 as SMNVEV (reference sequence). The CDR3 totals 14 residues. The CDR3 region is CASSTRQGTYGYTF. For the CDR3, the DNA is TGTGCCAGCAGTACCAGACAGGGGACCTATGGCTACACCTTC.

This clone has just a few counts. The chain recombines TRBV9 with TRBJ2-5; 7 nucleotides align to TRBD1. CDR3 length: 15 amino acids. Per germline, CDR1 SGDLS and CDR2 YYNGEE. V shed 3 bases, J shed 4 bases, and the junction held 9 bases outside the gene matches. The CDR3 loop reads CASSDQKTGLETQYF. CDR3 bases: TGTGCCAGCAGCGACCAGAAGACAGGGCTAGAGACCCAGTACTTC. Full variable domain (missing parts from reference TRBV9 and TRBJ2-5): DSGVTQTPKHLITATGQRVTLRCSPRSGDLSVYWYQQSLDQGLQFLIQYYNGEERAKGNILERFSAQQFPDLHSELNLSSLELGDSALYFCASSDQKTGLETQYFGPGTRLLVL.

J is TRBJ2-1 and V is TRBV19, with TRBD2 as a possible D gene (5 bases). The CDR3 runs to 14 residues. The germline V gene has CDR1 LNHDA and CDR2 SQIVND (reference sequence). V dropped 5 bases and J dropped 0 bases, with 8 bases sitting between them. CDR3 sequence reads: CASSLGSSYNEQFF. The CDR3 DNA reads TGTGCCAGTAGTCTGGGGAGCTCCTACAATGAGCAGTTCTTC.

This chain uses TRBV15 with TRBJ2-7, with 8 bases that match TRBD1. V was clipped by 1 base and J by 6 bases; unmatched bases: 11. This CDR3 is 16 amino acids long. Germline V gene sequence: CDR1 LNHNV, CDR2 YYDKDF (reference sequence). DNA for the CDR3: TGTGCCACCAGCAGAGGGCAGGGGGCGGTTGGTGGCGAGCAGTACTTC. The encoded protein is CATSRGQGAVGGEQYF.

CDR3 protein: CAWTTPGTNSNQPQHF. CDR3 sequence (DNA): TGTGCCTGGACAACCCCCGGGACAAATAGCAATCAGCCCCAGCATTTT. The chain couples TRBV30 to TRBJ1-5, with D maybe TRBD1 (6 bases). Germline CDR1 reads GTSNPN; CDR2 reads SVGIG (reference sequence). This CDR3 is 16 amino acids long. V was clipped by 4 bases and J by 0 bases, with 16 bases between them.

V and J are TRBV7-8 and TRBJ2-7, with D perhaps TRBD1 (6 bases). Germline V gives CDR1 SGHVS, CDR2 FQNEAQ. The CDR3 is 17 amino acids. V shed 0 bases and J shed 1 base, with 16 bases lying between them. CDR3 in amino acids: CASSLAQGSLSSYEQYF. The CDR3 region has the DNA TGTGCCAGCAGCTTAGCCCAGGGGAGCCTCTCATCCTACGAGCAGTACTTC. Full variable domain (outside the CDR3, taken from reference TRBV7-8 and TRBJ2-7): GAGVSQSPRYKVAKRGQDVALRCDPISGHVSLFWYQQALGQGPEFLTYFQNEAQLDKSGLPSDRFFAERPEGSVSTLKIQRTQQEDSAVYLCASSLAQGSLSSYEQYFGPGTRLTVT.

The chain recombines TRBV15 with TRBJ2-3; 7 nucleotides align to TRBD1. V dropped 5 bases and J dropped 0; count of bases not matched to a gene: 5. Germline assignment: CDR1 LNHNV and CDR2 YYDKDF (reference sequence). This CDR3 has 15 residues. CDR3 sequence reads: CATSPSTGSTDTQYF. CDR3 coding DNA: TGTGCCACCAGCCCCTCGACAGGGAGCACAGATACGCAGTATTTT.

This clone has just a few counts. The chain combines TRBV5-1 with TRBJ2-7; D is uncertain. V was shortened by 0 bases and J by 3 bases, with 4 bases between the two germline ends. The CDR3 length is 12 residues. Looked up from germline, CDR1 is SGHRS and CDR2 is YFSETQ. The chain's CDR3 is CASSLDNYEQYF. The CDR3 DNA sequence: TGCGCCAGCAGCTTGGACAACTACGAGCAGTACTTC.

In its sample, this clone was seen a few times. The rearrangement uses TRBV11-2 and TRBJ1-2; TRBD1 might be the D (6 bases). The CDR3 loop spans 15 amino acids. Trimming removed 0 bases from V and 7 bases from J, with 15 bases in between. Germline CDR1 and CDR2: SGHAT and FQNNGV. This CDR3 is CASSLDPSGEFGYTF. CDR3 bases: TGTGCCAGCAGCTTAGATCCGTCAGGGGAGTTTGGCTACACCTTC.

This clone has a single count. This rearrangement joins TRBV6-6 to TRBJ1-5; D possibly corresponds to TRBD1 (6 bases). The germline CDR1 and CDR2 sequences are MNHNY and SVGAGI (reference sequence). The CDR3 covers 13 residues. Trimming shortened V by 8 bases and J by 4 bases, and 12 bases separated the two germline ends. CDR3 region: CASLRDTNQPQHF. Written as DNA, the CDR3 is TGTGCCAGCTTAAGGGACACTAATCAGCCCCAGCATTTT.

The chain links TRBV27 to TRBJ1-1, with TRBD1 matching over 10 bases. This CDR3 is 15 amino acids long. V lost 10 bases to trimming and J lost 4 bases; unmatched junction nucleotides: 12. CDR1 and CDR2 from the germline V gene are MNHEY and SMNVEV (reference sequence). The CDR3 DNA reads as TGTGCCACGTCACCGAGACAGGGGGCGCGCACTGAAGCTTTCTTT. Its protein product is CATSPRQGARTEAFF.

V and J are TRBV5-1 and TRBJ2-7, with D maybe TRBD2 (5 bases). This CDR3 contains 13 residues. Germline CDR1 and CDR2: SGHRS and YFSETQ. The germline V and J ends were trimmed by 3 bases and 5 bases, with 12 bases remaining between them. This CDR3 reads CASSSPGSNEQYF. The CDR3 DNA reads TGCGCCAGCAGCTCCCCGGGGTCCAACGAGCAGTACTTC.

The rearrangement links TRBV28 to TRBJ1-5; D uncertain. The germline V and J ends were trimmed by 3 bases and 3 bases, with 3 bases remaining between them. The CDR3 has 12 amino acids. Germline V gene sequence: CDR1 MDHEN, CDR2 SYDVKM. CDR3 residues: CASSFSNQPQHF. The CDR3 bases are TGTGCCAGCAGTTTCTCCAATCAGCCCCAGCATTTT.

The genes are TRBV6-1 and TRBJ1-6; no clear D. V lost 2 bases and J 7 bases, leaving 18 bases between the germline ends. CDR3 length equals 17 residues. The germline V gene has CDR1 MNHNS and CDR2 SASEGT. The CDR3 sequence is CASSESLRTETNSPLHF. CDR3 bases: TGTGCCAGCAGTGAAAGCTTGAGAACAGAAACAAATTCACCCCTCCACTTT.

The V gene is TRBV6-6, the J gene TRBJ2-1; D unclear. The germline V gene has CDR1 MNHNY and CDR2 SVGAGI (reference sequence). This CDR3 has 11 amino acids. Trimming left V 7 bases short and J 8 bases short, with 9 bases between. The CDR3 DNA sequence: TGTGCCAGCACCCTAAAAGATGAGCAGTTCTTC. Encoded protein: CASTLKDEQFF.

The chain carries TRBV10-3 and TRBJ2-2; a weak D match, TRBD1 (5 bases). V shed 3 bases and J shed 2 bases, with 16 bases lying between them. Looked up from germline, CDR1 is ENHRY and CDR2 is SYGVKD. The CDR3 length is 17 residues. The CDR3 DNA sequence: TGTGCCATCAGTGACCGTACGTTCAGGGTTAACACCGGGGAGCTGTTTTTT. It encodes CAISDRTFRVNTGELFF.

This clone was observed a few times. This chain joins TRBV7-2 and TRBJ1-1; tentative D call: TRBD1 (6 bases). The V and J ends lost 7 bases and 1 base respectively, with 16 bases between them. The CDR3 covers 15 residues. Germline CDR1 SGHTA, CDR2 FQGNSA. The CDR3 DNA reads TGTGCCAGCAACGGAGGACAGCCCTCGAACACTGAAGCTTTCTTT. Translated: CASNGGQPSNTEAFF.

The rearrangement links TRBV7-9 to TRBJ2-3, with 12 bases matching TRBD2. V was clipped by 2 bases and J by 3 bases; unmatched bases: 3. The CDR3 totals 16 residues. Germline CDR1 reads SEHNR; CDR2 reads FQNEAQ (reference sequence). Here the CDR3 reads CASSLLAGGPTDTQYF. The CDR3 DNA sequence: TGTGCCAGCAGCTTACTAGCGGGGGGGCCGACAGATACGCAGTATTTT.

The chain employs TRBV5-8 and TRBJ2-3; 8 bases align to TRBD1. The CDR3 extends over 16 amino acids. V dropped 4 bases and J dropped 0; count of bases not matched to a gene: 7. From germline, CDR1 is SGHTS and CDR2 YDEGEE. The CDR3 bases are TGTGCCAGCAGCCAACAGGGGGATTATAGCACAGATACGCAGTATTTT. It translates to CASSQQGDYSTDTQYF.

The gene calls are TRBV7-9 and TRBJ2-3; TRBD2 matches 7 bases. Per germline, CDR1 SEHNR and CDR2 FQNEAQ (reference sequence). V dropped 5 bases and J dropped 5; count of bases not matched to a gene: 10. CDR3 length equals 15 residues. The CDR3 DNA reads as TGTGCCAGCAGCCCCGGGGGAGGGGTGGAAGATACGCAGTATTTT. As protein: CASSPGGGVEDTQYF.